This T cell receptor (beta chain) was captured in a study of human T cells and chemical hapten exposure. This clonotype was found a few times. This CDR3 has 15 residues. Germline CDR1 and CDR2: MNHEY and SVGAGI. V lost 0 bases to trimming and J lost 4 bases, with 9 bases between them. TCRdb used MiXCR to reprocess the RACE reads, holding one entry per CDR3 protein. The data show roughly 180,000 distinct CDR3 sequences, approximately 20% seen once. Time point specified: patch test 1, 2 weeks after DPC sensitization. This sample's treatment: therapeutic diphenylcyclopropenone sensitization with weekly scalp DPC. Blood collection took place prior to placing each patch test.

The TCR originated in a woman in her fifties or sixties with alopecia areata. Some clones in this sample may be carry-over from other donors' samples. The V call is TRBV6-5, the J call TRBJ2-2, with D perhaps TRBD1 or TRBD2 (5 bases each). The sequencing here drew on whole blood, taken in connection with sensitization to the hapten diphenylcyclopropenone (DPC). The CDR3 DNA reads TGTGCCAGCAGTTACTCTCCCGGGACCACCGGGGAGCTGTTTTTT. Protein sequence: CASSYSPGTTGELFF.